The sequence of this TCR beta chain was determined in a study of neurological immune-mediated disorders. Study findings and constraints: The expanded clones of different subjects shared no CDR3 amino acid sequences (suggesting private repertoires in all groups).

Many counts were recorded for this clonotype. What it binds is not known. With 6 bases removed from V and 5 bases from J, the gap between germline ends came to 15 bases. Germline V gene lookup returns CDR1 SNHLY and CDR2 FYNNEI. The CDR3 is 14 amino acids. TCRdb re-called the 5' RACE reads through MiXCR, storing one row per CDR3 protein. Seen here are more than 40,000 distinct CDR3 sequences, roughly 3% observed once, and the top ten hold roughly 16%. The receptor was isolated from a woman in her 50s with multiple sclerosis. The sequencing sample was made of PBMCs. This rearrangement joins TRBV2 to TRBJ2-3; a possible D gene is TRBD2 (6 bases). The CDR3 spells CASRAGTFQDTQYF. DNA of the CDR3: TGTGCCAGCAGGGCCGGGACTTTTCAAGATACGCAGTATTTT. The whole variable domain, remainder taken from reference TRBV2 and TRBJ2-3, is EPEVTQTPSHQVTQMGQEVILRCVPISNHLYFYWYRQILGQKVEFLVSFYNNEISEKSEIFDDQFSVERPDGSNFTLKIRSTKLEDSAMYFCASRAGTFQDTQYFGPGTRLTVL.